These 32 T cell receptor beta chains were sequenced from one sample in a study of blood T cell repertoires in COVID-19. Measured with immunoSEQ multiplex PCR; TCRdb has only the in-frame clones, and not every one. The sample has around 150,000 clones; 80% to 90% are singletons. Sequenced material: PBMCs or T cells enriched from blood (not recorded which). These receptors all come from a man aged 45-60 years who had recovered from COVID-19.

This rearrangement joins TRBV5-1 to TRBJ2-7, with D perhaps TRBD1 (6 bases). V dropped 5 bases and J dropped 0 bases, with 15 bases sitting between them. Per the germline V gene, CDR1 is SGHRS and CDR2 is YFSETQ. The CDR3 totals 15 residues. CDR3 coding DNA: TGCGCCAGCAGACCTGGACAGTCGAGCTCCTACGAGCAGTACTTC. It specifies CASRPGQSSSYEQYF. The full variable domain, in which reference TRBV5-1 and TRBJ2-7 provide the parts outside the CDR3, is KAGVTQTPRYLIKTRGQQVTLSCSPISGHRSVSWYQQTPGQGLQFLFEYFSETQRNKGNFPGRFSGRQFSNSRSEMNVSTLELGDSALYLCASRPGQSSSYEQYFGPGTRLTVT.

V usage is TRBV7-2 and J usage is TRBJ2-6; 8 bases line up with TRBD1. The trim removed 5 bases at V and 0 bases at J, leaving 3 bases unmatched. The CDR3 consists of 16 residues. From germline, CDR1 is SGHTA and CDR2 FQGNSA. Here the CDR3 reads CASSRTGGSGANVLTF. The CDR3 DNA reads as TGTGCCAGCAGCCGTACAGGGGGCTCTGGGGCCAACGTCCTGACTTTC.

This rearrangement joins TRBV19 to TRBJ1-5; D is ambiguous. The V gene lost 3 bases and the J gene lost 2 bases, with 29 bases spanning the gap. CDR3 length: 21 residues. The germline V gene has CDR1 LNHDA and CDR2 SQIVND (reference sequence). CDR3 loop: CASSIPSPQYRGSGGNQPQHF. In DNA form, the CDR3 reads TGTGCCAGTAGTATTCCCTCCCCGCAATATCGGGGAAGTGGGGGCAATCAGCCCCAGCATTTT.

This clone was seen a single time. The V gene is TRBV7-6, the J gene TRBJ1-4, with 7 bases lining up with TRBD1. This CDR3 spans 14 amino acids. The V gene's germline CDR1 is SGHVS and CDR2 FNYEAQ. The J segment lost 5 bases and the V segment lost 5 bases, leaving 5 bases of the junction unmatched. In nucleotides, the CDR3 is TGTGCCAGCAGCCCTACAGGGGAAAATGAAAAACTGTTTTTT. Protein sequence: CASSPTGENEKLFF.

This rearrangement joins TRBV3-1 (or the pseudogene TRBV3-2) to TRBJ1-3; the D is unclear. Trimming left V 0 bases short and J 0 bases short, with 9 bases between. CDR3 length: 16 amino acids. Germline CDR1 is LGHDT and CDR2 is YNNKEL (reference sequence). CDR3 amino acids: CASSQDLRSSGNTIYF. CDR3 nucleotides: TGTGCCAGCAGCCAAGATCTACGGAGCTCTGGAAACACCATATATTTT.

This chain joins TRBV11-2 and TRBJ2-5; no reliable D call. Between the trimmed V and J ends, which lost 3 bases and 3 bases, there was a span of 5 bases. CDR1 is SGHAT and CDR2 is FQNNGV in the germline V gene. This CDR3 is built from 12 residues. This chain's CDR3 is CASSLTEETQYF. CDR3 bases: TGTGCCAGCAGCTTGACTGAAGAGACCCAGTACTTC.

The CDR3 sequence: CASSLRGLTSYNEQFF. The CDR3 nucleotides read TGTGCCAGCAGCTTAAGGGGGCTCACCTCCTACAATGAGCAGTTCTTC. This sequence joins TRBV11-2 and TRBJ2-1; 7 nucleotides line up with TRBD1. This CDR3 has 16 amino acids. Trimming took 2 bases from V and 0 from J; bases not matched to a gene: 4. Germline V gene data show CDR1 as SGHAT and CDR2 as FQNNGV.

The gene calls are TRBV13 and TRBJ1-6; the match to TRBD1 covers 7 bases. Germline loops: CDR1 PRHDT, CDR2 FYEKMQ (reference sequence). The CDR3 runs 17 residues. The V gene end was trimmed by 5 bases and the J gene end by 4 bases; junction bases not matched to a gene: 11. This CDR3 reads CASSLRTGPPYNSPLHF. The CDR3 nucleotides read TGTGCCAGCAGCCTCCGGACAGGCCCCCCGTATAATTCACCCCTCCACTTT.

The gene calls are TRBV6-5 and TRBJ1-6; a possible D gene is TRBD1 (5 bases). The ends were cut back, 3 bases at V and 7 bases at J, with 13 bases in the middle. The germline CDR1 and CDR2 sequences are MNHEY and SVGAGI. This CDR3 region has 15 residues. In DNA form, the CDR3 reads TGTGCCAGCAGTTATACGGTAGGGGTCAATTCACCCCTCCACTTT. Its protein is CASSYTVGVNSPLHF.

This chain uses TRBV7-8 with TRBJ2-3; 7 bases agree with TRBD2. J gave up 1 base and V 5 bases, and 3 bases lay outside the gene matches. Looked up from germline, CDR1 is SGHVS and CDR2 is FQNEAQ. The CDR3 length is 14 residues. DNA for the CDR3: TGTGCCAGCAGCATGGCGGGGGGCACAGATACGCAGTATTTT. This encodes CASSMAGGTDTQYF.

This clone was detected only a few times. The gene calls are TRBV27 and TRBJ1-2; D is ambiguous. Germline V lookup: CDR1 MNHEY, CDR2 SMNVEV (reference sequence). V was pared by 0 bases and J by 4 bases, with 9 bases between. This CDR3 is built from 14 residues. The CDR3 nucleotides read TGTGCCAGCAGTTTATCCTCGGGGTCCTATGGCTACACCTTC. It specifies CASSLSSGSYGYTF.

This CDR3 reads CASSDPRVVTSQPTDTQYF. CDR3 in DNA: TGTGCCAGCAGCGACCCCCGGGTGGTTACTAGCCAACCCACAGATACGCAGTATTTT. The V call is TRBV7-9, the J call TRBJ2-3; TRBD2 might be the D (6 bases). The germline V gene encodes CDR1 SEHNR and CDR2 FQNEAQ (reference sequence). This CDR3 spans 19 amino acids. The V end lost 5 bases, the J end lost 2 bases, and 26 bases lay between the germline ends.

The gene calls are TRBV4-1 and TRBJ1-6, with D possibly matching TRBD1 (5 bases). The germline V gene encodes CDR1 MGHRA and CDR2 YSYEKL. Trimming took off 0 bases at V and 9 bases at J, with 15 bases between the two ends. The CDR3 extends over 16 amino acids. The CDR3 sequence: CASSQDSPRVGSPLHF. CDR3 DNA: TGCGCCAGCAGCCAAGATAGCCCCAGGGTTGGTTCACCCCTCCACTTT.

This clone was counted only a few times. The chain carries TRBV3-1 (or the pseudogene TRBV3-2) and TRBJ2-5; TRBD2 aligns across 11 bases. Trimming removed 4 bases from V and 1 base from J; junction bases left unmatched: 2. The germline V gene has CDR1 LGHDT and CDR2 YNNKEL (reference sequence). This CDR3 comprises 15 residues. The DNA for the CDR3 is TGTGCCAGCAGCCCTAGCGGGGGGTCCCAAGAGACCCAGTACTTC. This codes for CASSPSGGSQETQYF.

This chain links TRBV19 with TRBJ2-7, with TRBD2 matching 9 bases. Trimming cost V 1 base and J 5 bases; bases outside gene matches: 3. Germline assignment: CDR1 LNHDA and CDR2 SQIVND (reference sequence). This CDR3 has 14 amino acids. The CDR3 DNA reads TGTGCCAGTAGTATAGGTAGCGGGGGACACGAGCAGTACTTC. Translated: CASSIGSGGHEQYF.

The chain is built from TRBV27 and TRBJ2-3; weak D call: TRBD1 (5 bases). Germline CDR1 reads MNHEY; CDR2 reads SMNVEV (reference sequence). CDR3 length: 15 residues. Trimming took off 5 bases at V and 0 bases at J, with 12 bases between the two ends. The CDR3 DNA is TGTGCCAGCAGTGCCCAGGGCACCAGCACAGATACGCAGTATTTT. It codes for CASSAQGTSTDTQYF.

Here the CDR3 reads CASSSQARTGELFF. The CDR3 coding sequence is TGCGCCAGCAGTTCCCAGGCACGAACCGGGGAGCTGTTTTTT. The V and J genes are TRBV10-2 and TRBJ2-2; D gene uncertain. The CDR3 contains 14 residues. V lost 5 bases and J 5 bases, leaving 12 bases between the germline ends. The germline V gene encodes CDR1 WSHSY and CDR2 SAAADI.

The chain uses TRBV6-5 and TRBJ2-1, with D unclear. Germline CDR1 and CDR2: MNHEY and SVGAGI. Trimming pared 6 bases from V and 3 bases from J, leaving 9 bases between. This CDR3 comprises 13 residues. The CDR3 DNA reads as TGTGCCAGCAGAAGCGAAGACTACAATGAGCAGTTCTTC. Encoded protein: CASRSEDYNEQFF.

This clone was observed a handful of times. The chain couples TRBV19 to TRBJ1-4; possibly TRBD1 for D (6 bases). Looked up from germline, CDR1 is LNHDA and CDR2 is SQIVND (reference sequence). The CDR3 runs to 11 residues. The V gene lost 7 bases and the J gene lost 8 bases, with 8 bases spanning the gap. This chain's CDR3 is CASTGAEKLFF. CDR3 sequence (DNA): TGTGCCAGTACAGGGGCAGAAAAACTGTTTTTT.

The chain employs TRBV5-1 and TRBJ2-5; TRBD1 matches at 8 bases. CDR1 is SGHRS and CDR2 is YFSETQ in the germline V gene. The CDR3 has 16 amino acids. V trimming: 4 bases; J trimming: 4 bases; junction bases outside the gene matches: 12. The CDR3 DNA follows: TGCGCCAGCAGCCCCGGGACAGGTGCTTCTCCAGAGACCCAGTACTTC. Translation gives CASSPGTGASPETQYF.

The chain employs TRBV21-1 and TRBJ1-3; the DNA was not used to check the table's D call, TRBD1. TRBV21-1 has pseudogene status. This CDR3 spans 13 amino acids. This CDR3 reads CASSPKTGNTIYF. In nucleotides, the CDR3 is TGTGCCAGCAGCCCCAAAACTGGAAACACCATATATTTT.

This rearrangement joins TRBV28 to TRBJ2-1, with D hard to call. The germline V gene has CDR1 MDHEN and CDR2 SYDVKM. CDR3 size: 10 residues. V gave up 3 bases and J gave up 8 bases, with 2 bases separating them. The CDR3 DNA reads TGTGCCAGCAGTTTCGATGAGCAGTTCTTC. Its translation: CASSFDEQFF.

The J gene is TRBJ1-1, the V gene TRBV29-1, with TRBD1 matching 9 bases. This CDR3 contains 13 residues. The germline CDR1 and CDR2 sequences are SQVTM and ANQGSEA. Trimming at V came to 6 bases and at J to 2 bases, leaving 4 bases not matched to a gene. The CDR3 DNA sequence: TGCAGCGTGACGGGACAGGGTAACACTGAAGCTTTCTTT. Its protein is CSVTGQGNTEAFF.

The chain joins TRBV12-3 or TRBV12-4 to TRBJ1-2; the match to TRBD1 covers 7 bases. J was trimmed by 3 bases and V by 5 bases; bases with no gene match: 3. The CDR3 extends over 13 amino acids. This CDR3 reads CASSRGPDYGYTF. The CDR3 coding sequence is TGTGCCAGCAGTAGGGGGCCCGACTATGGCTACACCTTC.

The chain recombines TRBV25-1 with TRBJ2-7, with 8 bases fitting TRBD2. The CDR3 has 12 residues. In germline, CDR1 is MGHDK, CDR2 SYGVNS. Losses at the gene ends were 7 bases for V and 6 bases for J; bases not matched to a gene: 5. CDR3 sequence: CASISGGREQYF. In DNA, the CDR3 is TGTGCCAGCATATCGGGAGGGCGCGAGCAGTACTTC.

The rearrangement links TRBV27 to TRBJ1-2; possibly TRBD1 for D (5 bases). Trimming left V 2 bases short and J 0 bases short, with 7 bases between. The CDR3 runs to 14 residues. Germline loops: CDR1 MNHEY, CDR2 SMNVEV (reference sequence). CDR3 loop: CASSLKGPNYGYTF. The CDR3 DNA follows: TGTGCCAGCAGTTTAAAGGGGCCTAACTATGGCTACACCTTC.

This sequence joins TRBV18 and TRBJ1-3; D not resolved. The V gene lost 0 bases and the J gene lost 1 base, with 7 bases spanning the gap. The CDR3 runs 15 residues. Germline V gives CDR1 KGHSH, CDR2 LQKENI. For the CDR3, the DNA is TGTGCCAGCTCACCACCGTCCCTATCTGGAAACACCATATATTTT. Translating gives CASSPPSLSGNTIYF. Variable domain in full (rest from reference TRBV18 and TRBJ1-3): NAGVMQNPRHLVRRRGQEARLRCSPMKGHSHVYWYRQLPEEGLKFMVYLQKENIIDESGMPKERFSAEFPKEGPSILRIQQVVRGDSAAYFCASSPPSLSGNTIYFGEGSWLTVV.

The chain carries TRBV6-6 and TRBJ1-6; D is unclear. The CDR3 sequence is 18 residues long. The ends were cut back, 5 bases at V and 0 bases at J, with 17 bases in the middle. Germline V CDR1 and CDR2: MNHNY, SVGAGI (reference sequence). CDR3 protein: CASSPTRAGGSYNSPLHF. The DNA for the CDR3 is TGTGCCAGCAGTCCAACCCGGGCAGGAGGCTCCTATAATTCACCCCTCCACTTT.

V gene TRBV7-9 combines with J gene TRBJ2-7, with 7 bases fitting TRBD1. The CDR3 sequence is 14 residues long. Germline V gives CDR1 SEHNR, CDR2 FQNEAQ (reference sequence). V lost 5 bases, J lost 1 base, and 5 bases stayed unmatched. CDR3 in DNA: TGTGCCAGCAGCATGGGCAGGGGGTCCTACGAGCAGTACTTC. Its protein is CASSMGRGSYEQYF.

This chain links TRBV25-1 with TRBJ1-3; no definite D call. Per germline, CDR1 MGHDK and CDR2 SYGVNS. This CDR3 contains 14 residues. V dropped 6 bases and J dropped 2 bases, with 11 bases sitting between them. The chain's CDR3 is CASSRGGTGNTIYF. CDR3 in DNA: TGTGCCAGCAGCCGGGGTGGTACTGGAAACACCATATATTTT.

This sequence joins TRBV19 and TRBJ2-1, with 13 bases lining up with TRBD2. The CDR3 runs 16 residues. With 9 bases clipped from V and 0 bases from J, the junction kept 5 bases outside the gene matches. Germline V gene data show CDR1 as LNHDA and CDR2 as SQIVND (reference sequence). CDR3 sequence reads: CASRTSGGNSYNEQFF. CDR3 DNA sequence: TGTGCCAGCAGGACTAGCGGGGGTAACTCCTACAATGAGCAGTTCTTC.

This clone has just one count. The CDR3 loop is CASRGSGQSKTEAFF. CDR3 in DNA: TGTGCCAGTAGGGGGAGCGGGCAGTCAAAGACTGAAGCTTTCTTT. V gene TRBV19 combines with J gene TRBJ1-1, with unresolved D. Germline-derived CDR1 and CDR2 are LNHDA and SQIVND (reference sequence). Between the trimmed V and J ends, which lost 6 bases and 5 bases, there was a span of 19 bases. The CDR3 is made up of 15 amino acids. Looking up the rest from reference TRBV19 and TRBJ1-1 gives the full variable domain: DGGITQSPKYLFRKEGQNVTLSCEQNLNHDAMYWYRQDPGQGLRLIYYSQIVNDFQKGDIAEGYSVSREKKESFPLTVTSAQKNPTAFYLCASRGSGQSKTEAFFGQGTRLTVV.